The 14 T cell receptor beta chains presented below share a single source sample, sequenced in a study of blood T cell repertoires in COVID-19. Clones were sequenced by immunoSEQ multiplex PCR, and TCRdb holds only the in-frame ones, with some missing. Of some 83,000 clones in the sample, roughly 83% were seen once. Specimen: peripheral blood. The receptors stem from a man in his fifties with active COVID-19.

V usage is TRBV5-1 and J usage is TRBJ2-7; a weak D match, TRBD2 (6 bases). V lost 0 bases, J lost 3 bases, and 10 bases lay in between. Per germline, CDR1 SGHRS and CDR2 YFSETQ. This CDR3 comprises 14 residues. This chain's CDR3 is CASSLDPGDYEQYF. The CDR3 nucleotides are TGCGCCAGCAGCTTGGATCCGGGGGACTACGAGCAGTACTTC. The full variable domain, in which reference TRBV5-1 and TRBJ2-7 provide the parts outside the CDR3, is KAGVTQTPRYLIKTRGQQVTLSCSPISGHRSVSWYQQTPGQGLQFLFEYFSETQRNKGNFPGRFSGRQFSNSRSEMNVSTLELGDSALYLCASSLDPGDYEQYFGPGTRLTVT.

This chain links TRBV10-1 with TRBJ2-7; TRBD1 matches at 12 bases. V dropped 0 bases and J dropped 1; count of bases not matched to a gene: 10. Germline V lookup: CDR1 WNHNN, CDR2 SYGVQD (reference sequence). CDR3 size: 19 residues. CDR3 nucleotide sequence: TGCGCCAGCAGTGAGTCCATGGGACAGGGGGCCCTAGCGTCCTACGAGCAGTACTTC. This gives the protein CASSESMGQGALASYEQYF.

The gene calls are TRBV6-2 or TRBV6-3 and TRBJ2-1, with 10 bases identical to TRBD2. The CDR3 runs to 14 residues. Per the germline V gene, CDR1 is MNHEY and CDR2 is SVGEGT. The V and J ends lost 6 bases and 4 bases, in that order; junction bases with no gene match: 3. The DNA of the CDR3 is TGTGCCAGCAGCCTGACTAGCGGGTACAATGAGCAGTTCTTC. Its translation is CASSLTSGYNEQFF.

This sequence joins TRBV3-1 (or the pseudogene TRBV3-2) and TRBJ2-2, with 8 bases identical to TRBD1. V shed 5 bases and J 2 bases; nucleotides not matched to a gene: 7. The germline V gene encodes CDR1 LGHDT and CDR2 YNNKEL (reference sequence). The length of the CDR3 is 16 residues. CDR3 DNA sequence: TGTGCCAGCAGCTTTTCGACAGGGGCTAACACCGGGGAGCTGTTTTTT. It specifies CASSFSTGANTGELFF.

The chain employs TRBV6-5 and TRBJ1-2; tentatively, D is TRBD1 (6 bases). CDR3 length equals 13 residues. The germline V gene has CDR1 MNHEY and CDR2 SVGAGI. V was shortened by 5 bases and J by 6 bases, with 13 bases between the two germline ends. The CDR3 sequence is CASSQGRGDGYTF. The CDR3 DNA reads TGTGCCAGCAGTCAGGGGAGGGGTGATGGCTACACCTTC.

The chain recombines TRBV7-2 with TRBJ2-2; tentative D call: TRBD2 (5 bases). Between the trimmed V and J ends, which lost 1 base and 5 bases, there was a span of 11 bases. Germline CDR1 is SGHTA and CDR2 is FQGNSA. This CDR3 contains 15 residues. As DNA, the CDR3 is TGTGCCAGCAGCTTAGACTACCCGGGAACCGGGGAGCTGTTTTTT. Amino acids: CASSLDYPGTGELFF.

The CDR3 loop reads CASSLFGQRPEAFF. CDR3 in DNA: TGCGCCAGCAGCCTATTTGGACAGCGGCCTGAAGCTTTCTTT. The chain has TRBV5-1 and TRBJ1-1; tentatively, D is TRBD1 (6 bases). V was pared by 4 bases and J by 6 bases, with 16 bases between. This CDR3 is built from 14 residues. The germline V gene encodes CDR1 SGHRS and CDR2 YFSETQ.

The chain has TRBV4-3 and TRBJ2-1, with 11 bases fitting TRBD2. The junction had 13 bases not matched to a gene; V was cut back by 1 base and J by 5 bases. Germline values: CDR1 LGHNA, CDR2 YSLEER. The CDR3 consists of 19 residues. This CDR3 is CASSQARPRLAGTDNEQFF. The CDR3 region has the DNA TGCGCCAGCAGCCAAGCCCGCCCACGACTAGCGGGGACCGACAATGAGCAGTTCTTC.

V gene TRBV2 combines with J gene TRBJ1-1; the match to TRBD1 covers 9 bases. Unmatched junction bases numbered 2, after V lost 4 bases and J lost 5 bases. Germline CDR1 reads SNHLY; CDR2 reads FYNNEI. The CDR3 extends over 13 amino acids. The CDR3 loop reads CASSVGTGTEAFF. The CDR3 nucleotides are TGTGCCAGCAGTGTAGGGACAGGGACTGAAGCTTTCTTT.

J is TRBJ2-2 and V is TRBV29-1; the match to TRBD2 covers 9 bases. This CDR3 region has 13 residues. The V segment lost 5 bases and the J segment 7 bases; nucleotides outside the gene matches: 5. In germline, CDR1 is SQVTM, CDR2 ANQGSEA. In DNA form, the CDR3 reads TGCAGCGTTATTAGCGGGAGTAGCGGGGAGCTGTTTTTT. The encoded protein is CSVISGSSGELFF.

The chain is built from TRBV7-3 and TRBJ1-1; possibly TRBD1 for D (5 bases). CDR3 length: 15 amino acids. With 1 base removed from V and 1 base from J, the gap between germline ends came to 10 bases. CDR1 and CDR2 from the germline V gene are SGHTA and FQGTGA. The CDR3 loop reads CASSLSGARNTEAFF. CDR3 nucleotide sequence: TGTGCCAGCAGCTTAAGTGGGGCAAGGAACACTGAAGCTTTCTTT.

The CDR3 region is CASSSSAPMETQYF. DNA for the CDR3: TGTGCCAGCAGTTCCAGCGCCCCCATGGAGACCCAGTACTTC. This chain connects TRBV27 to TRBJ2-5, with D hard to call. Germline-derived CDR1 and CDR2 are MNHEY and SMNVEV (reference sequence). The CDR3 contains 14 residues. V shed 4 bases and J shed 5 bases, with 14 bases lying between them.

J is TRBJ1-1 and V is TRBV15, with 7 positions matching TRBD1. V shed 4 bases and J 5 bases; nucleotides not matched to a gene: 4. Per the germline V gene, CDR1 is LNHNV and CDR2 is YYDKDF (reference sequence). The CDR3 contains 13 residues. CDR3 region: CATSTTGSTEAFF. The CDR3 DNA is TGTGCCACCAGCACGACAGGGAGTACTGAAGCTTTCTTT.

The chain is built from TRBV7-2 and TRBJ2-5; tentative D call: TRBD2 (5 bases). Trimming pared 5 bases from V and 2 bases from J, leaving 9 bases between. Germline CDR1 is SGHTA and CDR2 is FQGNSA. The CDR3 consists of 13 residues. The CDR3, as DNA: TGTGCCAGCAGCCGGTTAGCGCAAGAGACCCAGTACTTC. Translated, it gives CASSRLAQETQYF.